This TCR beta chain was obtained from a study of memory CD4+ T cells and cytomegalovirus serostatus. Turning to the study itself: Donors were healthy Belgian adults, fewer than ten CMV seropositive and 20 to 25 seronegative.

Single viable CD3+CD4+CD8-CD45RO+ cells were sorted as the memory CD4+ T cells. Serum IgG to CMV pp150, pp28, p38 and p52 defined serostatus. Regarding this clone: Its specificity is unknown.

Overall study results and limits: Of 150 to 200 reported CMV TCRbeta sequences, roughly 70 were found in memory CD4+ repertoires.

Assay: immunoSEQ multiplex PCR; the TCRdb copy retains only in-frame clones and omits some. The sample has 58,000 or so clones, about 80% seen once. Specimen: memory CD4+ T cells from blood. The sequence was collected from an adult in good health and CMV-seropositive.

The CDR3 region is CASSSVGETQYF. CDR3 bases: TGTGCCAGCAGTTCTGTCGGAGAGACCCAGTACTTC. This chain uses TRBV6-5 with TRBJ2-5; D is ambiguous. Germline CDR1 is MNHEY and CDR2 is SVGAGI. The CDR3 sequence is 12 residues long. V was trimmed by 4 bases and J by 4 bases, leaving 7 bases between them.